Below are 13 T cell receptor beta chains sequenced from a single sample in a study of blood T cell repertoires in COVID-19. The repertoire was sequenced with immunoSEQ multiplex PCR; TCRdb's copy has only in-frame clones and lacks some. The sample contains hundreds of thousands of clones, about nine tenths of which appear only once. Sequenced sample: peripheral blood. These receptors were collected from a man between 60 and 75 years old who had recovered from COVID-19.

Concerning this clone itself: Other DNA sequences from this sample encode an identical CDR3 as well. The rearrangement links TRBV18 to TRBJ1-5; TRBD1 aligns across 7 bases. The CDR3 sequence is 14 residues long. The ends lost 6 bases at V and 4 bases at J; junction bases unmatched: 6. The germline V gene encodes CDR1 KGHSH and CDR2 LQKENI. CDR3 in amino acids: CASSPGQANQPQHF. The CDR3 bases are TGTGCCAGCTCTCCCGGACAGGCAAATCAGCCCCAGCATTTT.

The genes are TRBV27 and TRBJ2-7; 12 bases map to TRBD2. V lost 3 bases and J lost 5; bases outside the gene matches: 5. The CDR3 spans 15 residues. Per the germline V gene, CDR1 is MNHEY and CDR2 is SMNVEV (reference sequence). CDR3 in amino acids: CASSFWSSGRDEQYF. As DNA, the CDR3 is TGTGCCAGCAGTTTCTGGTCTAGCGGGAGGGACGAGCAGTACTTC.

The table lists this clone with a count of one. The V call is TRBV6-5, the J call TRBJ2-5, with D maybe TRBD1 (6 bases). CDR3 length: 15 residues. V was shortened by 0 bases and J by 1 base, with 9 bases between the two germline ends. Germline CDR1 is MNHEY and CDR2 is SVGAGI. The CDR3 DNA sequence: TGTGCCAGCAGTTACTCGAGGGACACCCAAGAGACCCAGTACTTC. It is translated as CASSYSRDTQETQYF.

This rearrangement joins TRBV7-2 to TRBJ2-1, with TRBD2 matching over 13 bases. Germline CDR1 is SGHTA and CDR2 is FQGNSA. V trimming: 4 bases; J trimming: 3 bases; junction bases outside the gene matches: 3. This CDR3 is built from 16 residues. This CDR3 reads CASSSRLAGGYNEQFF. In nucleotides, the CDR3 is TGTGCCAGCAGCTCCAGACTAGCGGGGGGCTACAATGAGCAGTTCTTC.

The CDR3 coding sequence is TGTGCCAGCAGCCTAGGGACAGGGGGAGGCAATCAGCCCCAGCATTTT. Residues: CASSLGTGGGNQPQHF. The V call is TRBV7-9, the J call TRBJ1-5; 11 bases line up with TRBD1. The CDR3 runs to 16 residues. V shed 5 bases, J shed 2 bases, and the junction held 5 bases outside the gene matches. Looked up from germline, CDR1 is SEHNR and CDR2 is FQNEAQ (reference sequence).

The V gene is TRBV19, the J gene TRBJ2-5; possibly TRBD2 for D (7 bases). Per germline, CDR1 LNHDA and CDR2 SQIVND (reference sequence). V lost 5 bases to trimming and J lost 5 bases, with 15 bases between them. The CDR3 sequence is 14 residues long. CDR3 in amino acids: CASSRPEGGETQYF. For the CDR3, the DNA is TGTGCCAGTAGTCGCCCCGAGGGGGGGGAGACCCAGTACTTC.

The gene calls are TRBV12-3 or TRBV12-4 and TRBJ2-3; D is unclear. This CDR3 spans 13 amino acids. Trimming removed 3 bases at V and 1 base at J, with 5 bases between. The DNA of the CDR3 is TGTGCCAGCAGTTTGGCCGGCACAGATACGCAGTATTTT. As protein: CASSLAGTDTQYF.

This chain connects TRBV19 to TRBJ1-3; no clear D gene. CDR1 is LNHDA, CDR2 SQIVND, per germline (reference sequence). The CDR3 has 13 residues. V lost 0 bases and J 6 bases, leaving 6 bases between the germline ends. Written as DNA, the CDR3 is TGTGCCAGTAGTATAGATGGACTAAACACCATATATTTT. This gives the protein CASSIDGLNTIYF.

V usage is TRBV19 and J usage is TRBJ1-5, with D possibly being TRBD1 (6 bases). Germline CDR1 LNHDA, CDR2 SQIVND (reference sequence). The CDR3 totals 15 residues. V lost 7 bases and J lost 0, with 13 bases in between. The CDR3 region is CASIPDSNSNQPQHF. The CDR3 region has the DNA TGTGCCAGTATTCCGGACAGTAATAGCAATCAGCCCCAGCATTTT.

This chain connects TRBV9 to TRBJ2-7; the match to TRBD2 covers 10 bases. Per germline, CDR1 SGDLS and CDR2 YYNGEE. J lost 5 bases, V lost 3 bases, and 5 bases had no gene match. This CDR3 is built from 14 residues. The CDR3 bases are TGTGCCAGCAGCGCTAGCGGGAGTATCGACGAGCAGTACTTC. Translation gives CASSASGSIDEQYF.

The chain links TRBV19 to TRBJ1-2; 8 nucleotides match TRBD1. The CDR3 loop spans 16 amino acids. The trim removed 2 bases at V and 2 bases at J, leaving 7 bases unmatched. Germline CDR1 reads LNHDA; CDR2 reads SQIVND (reference sequence). CDR3 DNA sequence: TGTGCCAGTAGTATAACAGGGACAGGTGCCAACTATGGCTACACCTTC. Encoded protein: CASSITGTGANYGYTF.

This chain links TRBV5-1 with TRBJ2-1, with 7 bases that match TRBD2. V lost 7 bases and J lost 0; bases outside the gene matches: 10. This CDR3 comprises 16 residues. Germline-derived CDR1 and CDR2 are SGHRS and YFSETQ. The CDR3 reads CASSLSGASSYNEQFF. The CDR3 region has the DNA TGCGCCAGCTCCTTGAGCGGGGCCAGCTCCTACAATGAGCAGTTCTTC.

V usage is TRBV6-1 and J usage is TRBJ2-7; 12 nucleotides line up with TRBD2. This CDR3 has 17 residues. Germline V CDR1 and CDR2: MNHNS, SASEGT. V lost 6 bases, J lost 4 bases, and 13 bases stayed unmatched. CDR3 nucleotides: TGTGCCAGCAGAGAAATATGGACTAGCGGGAAAACTTACGAGCAGTACTTC. Protein: CASREIWTSGKTYEQYF.